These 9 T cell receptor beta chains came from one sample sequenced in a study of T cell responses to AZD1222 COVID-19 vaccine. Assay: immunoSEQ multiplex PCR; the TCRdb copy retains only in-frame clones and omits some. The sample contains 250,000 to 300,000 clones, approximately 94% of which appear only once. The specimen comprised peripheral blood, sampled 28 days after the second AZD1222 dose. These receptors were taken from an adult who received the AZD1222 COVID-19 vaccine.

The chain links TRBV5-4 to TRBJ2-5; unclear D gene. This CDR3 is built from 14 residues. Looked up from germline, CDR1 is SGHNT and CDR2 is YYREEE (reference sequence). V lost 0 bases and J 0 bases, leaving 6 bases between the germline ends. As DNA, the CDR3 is TGTGCCAGCAGCTTGGGGAGCGACCAAGAGACCCAGTACTTC. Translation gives CASSLGSDQETQYF.

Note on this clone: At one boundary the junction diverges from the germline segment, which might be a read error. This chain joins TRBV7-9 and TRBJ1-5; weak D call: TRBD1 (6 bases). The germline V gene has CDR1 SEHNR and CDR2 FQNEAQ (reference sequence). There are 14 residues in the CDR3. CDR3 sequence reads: CAGSLGAGEQPQHF. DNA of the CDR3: TGTGCCGGCAGCTTAGGGGCAGGGGAACAGCCCCAGCATTTT. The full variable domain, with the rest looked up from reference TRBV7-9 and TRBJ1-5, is DTGVSQNPRHKITKRGQNVTFRCDPISEHNRLYWYRQTLGQGPEFLTYFQNEAQLEKSRLLSDRFSAERPKGSFSTLEIQRTEQGDSAMYLCAGSLGAGEQPQHFGDGTRLSIL.

The CDR3 DNA reads TGTGCCAGCAGCTCCACCGACCTCTACGAGCAGTACTTC. It translates to CASSSTDLYEQYF. The rearrangement links TRBV5-8 to TRBJ2-7; D ambiguous. CDR3 length: 13 residues. Germline lookup yields CDR1 SGHTS and CDR2 YDEGEE. Trimming shortened V by 3 bases and J by 3 bases, and 10 bases separated the two germline ends. Using reference TRBV5-8 and TRBJ2-7 for the parts outside the CDR3, the full variable domain is EAGVTQSPTHLIKTRGQQATLRCSPISGHTSVYWYQQALGLGLQFLLWYDEGEERNRGNFPPRFSGRQFPNYSSELNVNALELEDSALYLCASSSTDLYEQYFGPGTRLTVT.

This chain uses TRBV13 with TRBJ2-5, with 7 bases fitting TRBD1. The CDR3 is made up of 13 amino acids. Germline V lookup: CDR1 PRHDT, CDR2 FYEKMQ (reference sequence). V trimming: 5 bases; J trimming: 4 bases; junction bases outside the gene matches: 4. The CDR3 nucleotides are TGTGCCAGCAGCCCGGGGACAGCAGAGACCCAGTACTTC. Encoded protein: CASSPGTAETQYF.

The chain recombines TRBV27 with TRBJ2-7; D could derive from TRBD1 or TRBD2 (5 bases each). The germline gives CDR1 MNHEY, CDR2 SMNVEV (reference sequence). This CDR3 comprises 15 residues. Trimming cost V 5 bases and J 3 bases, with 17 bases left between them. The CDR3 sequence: CASSIRDARNYEQYF. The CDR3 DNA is TGTGCCAGCAGTATCCGGGACGCTAGAAACTACGAGCAGTACTTC.

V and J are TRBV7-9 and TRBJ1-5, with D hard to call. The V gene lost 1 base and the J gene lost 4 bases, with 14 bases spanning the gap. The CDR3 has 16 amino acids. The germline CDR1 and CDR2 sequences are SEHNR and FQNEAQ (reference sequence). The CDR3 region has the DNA TGTGCCAGCAGCTTAGGGCGGGGTTCTAGAAATCAGCCCCAGCATTTT. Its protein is CASSLGRGSRNQPQHF.

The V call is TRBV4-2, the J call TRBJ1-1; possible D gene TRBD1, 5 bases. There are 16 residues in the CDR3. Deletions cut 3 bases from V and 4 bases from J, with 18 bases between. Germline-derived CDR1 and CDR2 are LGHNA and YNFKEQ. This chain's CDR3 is CASSHIVRGMSTEAFF. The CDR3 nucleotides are TGTGCCAGCAGCCACATTGTGCGGGGGATGAGCACTGAAGCTTTCTTT.

The CDR3: CASSQFGAGNTIYF. The CDR3 region has the DNA TGCGCCAGCAGCCAGTTCGGGGCTGGAAACACCATATATTTT. This chain links TRBV4-1 with TRBJ1-3, with D unresolved. Germline V gives CDR1 MGHRA, CDR2 YSYEKL. The CDR3 is 14 residues long. Trimming stripped 3 bases from V and 2 bases from J, with 8 bases between.

CDR3 region: CASSSGLSRPEAFF. CDR3 nucleotides: TGTGCCAGCAGTTCGGGCCTCAGTAGACCTGAAGCTTTCTTT. The gene calls are TRBV27 and TRBJ1-1, with D hard to call. Germline lookup yields CDR1 MNHEY and CDR2 SMNVEV (reference sequence). V lost 4 bases and J lost 6, with 15 bases in between. The CDR3 has 14 residues.